A single sample is the source of the 8 T cell receptor beta chains below, sequenced in a study of cytomegalovirus exposure and HLA in healthy donors (TCRdb year 2017). The library was prepared using the immunoSEQ multiplex PCR assay. For the multiplex PCR, a mixture combining 60 forward primers for TCR Vbeta segments and 13 reverse primers for TCR Jbeta segments was used. The table comes from immuneACCESS by way of TCRdb, which keeps in-frame sequences with V and J called. Part of the clones is missing from these tables; in studies checked, under half for an unresolved V gene and the rest for unknown reasons. For this sample there are fewer than 180,000 clones; about 76% appear just once. The ten largest clones add up to roughly 4% of the sample. Specimen: PBMCs. The source is a human donor in good health.

The V gene is TRBV9, the J gene TRBJ2-2; TRBD1 matches at 7 bases. Looked up from germline, CDR1 is SGDLS and CDR2 is YYNGEE. V lost 0 bases to trimming and J lost 7 bases; unmatched junction nucleotides: 12. This CDR3 comprises 17 residues. CDR3 protein: CASSVELRQGTDGELFF. The DNA of the CDR3 is TGTGCCAGCAGCGTAGAGCTAAGACAGGGTACTGACGGGGAGCTGTTTTTT.

The V gene is TRBV7-9, the J gene TRBJ2-3; 7 nucleotides align to TRBD1. Germline V gene lookup returns CDR1 SEHNR and CDR2 FQNEAQ (reference sequence). The CDR3 length is 16 residues. With 4 bases clipped from V and 2 bases from J, the junction kept 9 bases outside the gene matches. The CDR3, as DNA: TGTGCCAGCAGCTCCGATCCGGGACAGCCCACAGATACGCAGTATTTT. It translates to CASSSDPGQPTDTQYF.

The chain uses TRBV7-8 and TRBJ1-2; D might be TRBD1 (5 bases). Trimming stripped 0 bases from V and 5 bases from J, with 16 bases between. The germline V gene has CDR1 SGHVS and CDR2 FQNEAQ. The CDR3 sequence is 16 residues long. CDR3 nucleotide sequence: TGTGCCAGCAGCTTAGCACCCGGGGGGGTCGGGTATGGCTACACCTTC. It translates to CASSLAPGGVGYGYTF. Complete variable domain (other parts from reference TRBV7-8 and TRBJ1-2): GAGVSQSPRYKVAKRGQDVALRCDPISGHVSLFWYQQALGQGPEFLTYFQNEAQLDKSGLPSDRFFAERPEGSVSTLKIQRTQQEDSAVYLCASSLAPGGVGYGYTFGSGTRLTVV.

The chain recombines TRBV30 with TRBJ1-2; a possible D gene is TRBD1 (6 bases). Germline V lookup: CDR1 GTSNPN, CDR2 SVGIG (reference sequence). The CDR3 spans 12 residues. The V end lost 1 base, the J end lost 10 bases, and 13 bases lay between the germline ends. As DNA, the CDR3 is TGTGCCTGGAGTGACAGGGTGGGTGTCTACACCTTC. This sequence encodes CAWSDRVGVYTF.

This rearrangement joins TRBV9 to TRBJ2-7; perhaps TRBD2 as D (5 bases). The V end was cut by 0 bases, the J end by 7 bases, with 20 bases between. Germline CDR1 and CDR2: SGDLS and YYNGEE. This CDR3 has 16 residues. CDR3: CASSVGVMWTGGEQYF. CDR3 nucleotides: TGTGCCAGCAGCGTAGGGGTAATGTGGACTGGAGGAGAGCAGTACTTC.

As DNA, the CDR3 is TGCAGCGGGGACACTTCAAGAGGCTACACCTTC. Translating gives CSGDTSRGYTF. This chain uses TRBV20-1 with TRBJ1-2; perhaps TRBD1 as D (6 bases). The CDR3 consists of 11 residues. Germline V gene data show CDR1 as DFQATT and CDR2 as SNEGSKA (reference sequence).

This chain joins TRBV9 and TRBJ2-5; TRBD1 might be the D (6 bases). The length of the CDR3 is 15 residues. CDR1 and CDR2 from the germline V gene are SGDLS and YYNGEE. V shed 0 bases and J shed 5 bases, with 14 bases lying between them. The CDR3, as DNA: TGTGCCAGCAGCGTAGTTAGAGGGGGAAGTGAGACCCAGTACTTC. Translating it yields CASSVVRGGSETQYF.

The sample holds a few counts of this clone. The chain employs TRBV14 and TRBJ2-3; TRBD2 agrees at 12 bases. V gave up 3 bases and J gave up 3 bases; unmatched junction bases: 4. The CDR3 is made up of 16 amino acids. From germline, CDR1 is SGHDN and CDR2 FVKESK. The CDR3 here is CASSQILAGGTDTQYF. CDR3 coding DNA: TGTGCCAGCAGCCAGATACTAGCGGGGGGAACAGATACGCAGTATTTT.